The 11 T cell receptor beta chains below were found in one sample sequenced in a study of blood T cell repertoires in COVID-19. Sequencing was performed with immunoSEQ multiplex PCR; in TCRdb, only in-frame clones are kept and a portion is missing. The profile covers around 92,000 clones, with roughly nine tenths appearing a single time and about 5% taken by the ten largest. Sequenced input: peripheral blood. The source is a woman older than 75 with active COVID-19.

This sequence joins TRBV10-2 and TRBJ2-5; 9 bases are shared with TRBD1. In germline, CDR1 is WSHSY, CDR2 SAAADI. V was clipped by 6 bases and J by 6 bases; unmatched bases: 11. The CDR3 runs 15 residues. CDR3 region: CASRSSGTGQKTQYF. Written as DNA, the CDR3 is TGCGCCAGCAGGTCCTCCGGGACAGGGCAGAAGACCCAGTACTTC.

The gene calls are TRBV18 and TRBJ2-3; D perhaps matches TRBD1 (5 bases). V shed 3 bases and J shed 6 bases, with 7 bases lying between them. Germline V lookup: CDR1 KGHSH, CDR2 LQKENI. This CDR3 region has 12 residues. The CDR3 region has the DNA TGTGCCAGCTCACCGGGGCGGGATACGCAGTATTTT. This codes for CASSPGRDTQYF.

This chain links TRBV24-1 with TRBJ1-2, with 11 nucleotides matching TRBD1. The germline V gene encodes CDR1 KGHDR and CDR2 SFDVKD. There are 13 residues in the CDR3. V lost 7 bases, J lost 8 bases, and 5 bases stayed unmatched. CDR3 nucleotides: TGTGCCACCAGAGGACAGGGGGCGGACGGCTACACCTTC. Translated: CATRGQGADGYTF.

CDR3 amino acids: CSASSTGGPQHF. The CDR3 DNA sequence: TGCAGTGCTAGTAGTACAGGGGGGCCCCAGCATTTT. V gene TRBV20-1 combines with J gene TRBJ1-5; 8 nucleotides agree with TRBD1. Trimming removed 3 bases from V and 9 bases from J; junction bases left unmatched: 4. The CDR3 is made up of 12 amino acids. CDR1 and CDR2 (germline): DFQATT, SNEGSKA (reference sequence).

In DNA form, the CDR3 reads TGTGCCAGTAGTAGCCAGGCGCCGTACCAAGAGACCCAGTACTTC. The encoded protein is CASSSQAPYQETQYF. V gene TRBV19 combines with J gene TRBJ2-5, with unresolved D. With 4 bases removed from V and 0 bases from J, the gap between germline ends came to 12 bases. The CDR3 length is 15 residues. Germline CDR1 and CDR2: LNHDA and SQIVND (reference sequence).

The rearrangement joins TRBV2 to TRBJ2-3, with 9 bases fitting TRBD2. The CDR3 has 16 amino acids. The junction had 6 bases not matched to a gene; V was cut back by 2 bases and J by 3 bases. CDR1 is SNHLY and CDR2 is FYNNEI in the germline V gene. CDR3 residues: CASSEQFAGGTDTQYF. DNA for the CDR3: TGTGCCAGCAGTGAACAGTTTGCGGGAGGGACAGATACGCAGTATTTT.

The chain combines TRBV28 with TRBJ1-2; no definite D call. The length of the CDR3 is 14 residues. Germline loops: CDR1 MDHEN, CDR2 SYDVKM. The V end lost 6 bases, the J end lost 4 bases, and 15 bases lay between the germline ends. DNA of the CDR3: TGTGCCAGCAGCCCTAGTTCTCCCTCCTATGGCTACACCTTC. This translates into CASSPSSPSYGYTF.

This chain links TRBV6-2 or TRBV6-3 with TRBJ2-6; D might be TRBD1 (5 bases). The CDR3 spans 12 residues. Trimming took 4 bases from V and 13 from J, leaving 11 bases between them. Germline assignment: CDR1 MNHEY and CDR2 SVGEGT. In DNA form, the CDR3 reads TGTGCCAGCAGTTTGGGGCTTGGGGTCCTGACTTTC. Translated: CASSLGLGVLTF.

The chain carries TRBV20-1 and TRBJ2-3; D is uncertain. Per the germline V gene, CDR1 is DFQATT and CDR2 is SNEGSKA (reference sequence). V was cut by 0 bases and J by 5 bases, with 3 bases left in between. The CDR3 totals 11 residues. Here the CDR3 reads CSARDLDTQYF. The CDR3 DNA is TGCAGTGCTAGAGACCTAGATACGCAGTATTTT.

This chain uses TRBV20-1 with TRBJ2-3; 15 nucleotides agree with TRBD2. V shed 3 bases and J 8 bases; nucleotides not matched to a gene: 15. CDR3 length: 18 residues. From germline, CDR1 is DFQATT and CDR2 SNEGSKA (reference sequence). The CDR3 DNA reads TGCAGTGCTAGTTCTGGGACTAGCGGGAGGACATCCGTCCGTACGCAGTATTTT. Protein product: CSASSGTSGRTSVRTQYF.

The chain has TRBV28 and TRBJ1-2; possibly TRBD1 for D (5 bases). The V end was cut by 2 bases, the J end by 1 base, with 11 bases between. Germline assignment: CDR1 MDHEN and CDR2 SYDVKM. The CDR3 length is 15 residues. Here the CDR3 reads CASSLRGALNYGYTF. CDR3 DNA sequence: TGTGCCAGCAGTTTAAGGGGTGCCCTTAACTATGGCTACACCTTC.